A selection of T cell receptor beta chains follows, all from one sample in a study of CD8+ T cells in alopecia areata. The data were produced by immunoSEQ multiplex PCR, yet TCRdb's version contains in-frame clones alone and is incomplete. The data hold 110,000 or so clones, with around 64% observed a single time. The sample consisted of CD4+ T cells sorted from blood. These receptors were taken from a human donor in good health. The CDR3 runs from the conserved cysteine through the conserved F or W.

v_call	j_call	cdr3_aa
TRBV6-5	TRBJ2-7	CASRITGGFEQYF
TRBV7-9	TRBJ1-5	CASSFRGAAQHF
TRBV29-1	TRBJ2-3	CSVREDTSTDTQYF
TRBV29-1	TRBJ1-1	CSVEDRDTEAFF
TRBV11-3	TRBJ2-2	CASSSPRGTGELFF
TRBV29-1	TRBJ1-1	CSVADSNTEAFF
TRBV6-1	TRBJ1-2	CASGNDYGYTF
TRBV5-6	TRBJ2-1	CASSLGGWGASYNEQFF
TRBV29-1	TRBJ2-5	CSVGKGVGTQYF
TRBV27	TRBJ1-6	CASSLEGGYNSPLHF
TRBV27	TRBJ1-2	CASSTITGLNYGYTF
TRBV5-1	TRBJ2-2	CASSGDRTTGELFF
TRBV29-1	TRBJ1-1	CSVRVNTEAFF
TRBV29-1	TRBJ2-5	CSVVKNPGTGGLGETQYF
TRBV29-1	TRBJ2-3	CSLRGGWADTQYF
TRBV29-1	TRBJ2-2	CSVQGRNTGELFF
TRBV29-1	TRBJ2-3	CSVWGGSTDTQYF
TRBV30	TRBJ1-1	CAWRRGNTEAFF
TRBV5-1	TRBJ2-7	CASSNGQGSSYEQYF
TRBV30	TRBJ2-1	CAWSDDRTGEQFF
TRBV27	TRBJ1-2	CASSRTGTNYGYTF
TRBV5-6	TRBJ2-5	CASSLEGGSRSQETQYF
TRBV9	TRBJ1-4	CASSVVGRGNEKLFF
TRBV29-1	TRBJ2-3	CSVARLPRETPDTQYF
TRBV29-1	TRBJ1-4	CSGSRDEKLFF
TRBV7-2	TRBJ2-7	CASSSRGATPGAEQYF
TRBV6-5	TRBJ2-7	CASSYVPGPSAAEQYF
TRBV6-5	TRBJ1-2	CASSYDGGSNYGYTF
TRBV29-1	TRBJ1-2	CSVDSDRGLGYTF